Each of the 13 T cell receptor beta chains below was sequenced from the same sample in a study of T cell responses to AZD1222 COVID-19 vaccine. Measured with immunoSEQ multiplex PCR; TCRdb has only the in-frame clones, and not every one. The table has 95,000 to 100,000 clones, roughly nine tenths seen once. Here the sequenced sample was peripheral blood, taken on day 0 of AZD1222 vaccination. These receptors were obtained from an adult in good health.

The V and J genes are TRBV7-9 and TRBJ2-2; D gene uncertain. CDR1 and CDR2 from the germline V gene are SEHNR and FQNEAQ (reference sequence). The V and J ends lost 6 bases and 5 bases respectively, with 10 bases between them. The CDR3 has 13 residues. This chain's CDR3 is CASRLPGTGELFF. CDR3 nucleotides: TGTGCCAGCAGACTCCCGGGTACCGGGGAGCTGTTTTTT.

This chain joins TRBV5-1 and TRBJ2-2, with 7 nucleotides matching TRBD2. The V segment lost 2 bases and the J segment 0 bases; nucleotides outside the gene matches: 7. This CDR3 is 17 amino acids long. CDR1 and CDR2 (germline): SGHRS, YFSETQ. The CDR3 here is CASSFGLGGANTGELFF. For the CDR3, the DNA is TGCGCCAGCAGCTTCGGTCTTGGGGGGGCGAACACCGGGGAGCTGTTTTTT.

The chain is built from TRBV24-1 and TRBJ1-5; D possibly corresponds to TRBD1 (6 bases). The CDR3 spans 14 residues. Per the germline V gene, CDR1 is KGHDR and CDR2 is SFDVKD. V gave up 4 bases and J gave up 5 bases, with 11 bases separating them. Here the CDR3 reads CATSDPTGYQPQHF. Written as DNA, the CDR3 is TGTGCCACCAGTGACCCCACAGGGTATCAGCCCCAGCATTTT.

The chain couples TRBV28 to TRBJ1-5; D unclear. The germline V and J ends were trimmed by 7 bases and 4 bases, with 17 bases remaining between them. Germline assignment: CDR1 MDHEN and CDR2 SYDVKM. The CDR3 extends over 15 amino acids. CDR3 nucleotide sequence: TGTGCCAGCACCCACACACGAGCACGGAATCAGCCCCAGCATTTT. As protein: CASTHTRARNQPQHF. The variable domain in full, with the rest retrieved from reference TRBV28 and TRBJ1-5, is DVKVTQSSRYLVKRTGEKVFLECVQDMDHENMFWYRQDPGLGLRLIYFSYDVKMKEKGDIPEGYSVSREKKERFSLILESASTNQTSMYLCASTHTRARNQPQHFGDGTRLSIL.

V is TRBV28 and J is TRBJ1-1; D may be TRBD1 (5 bases). There are 14 residues in the CDR3. Germline values: CDR1 MDHEN, CDR2 SYDVKM. V was trimmed by 2 bases and J by 1 base, leaving 8 bases between them. The CDR3 region has the DNA TGTGCCAGCAGTTTACAGGGACCGAACACTGAAGCTTTCTTT. This codes for CASSLQGPNTEAFF.

Of note for this clone: The same CDR3 arises from other DNA sequences in this sample as well. This chain connects TRBV30 to TRBJ1-5; no clear D gene. Looked up from germline, CDR1 is GTSNPN and CDR2 is SVGIG (reference sequence). V was shortened by 1 base and J by 4 bases, with 5 bases between the two germline ends. The CDR3 length is 12 residues. For the CDR3, the DNA is TGTGCCTGGAGTGGGCGGAATCAGCCCCAGCATTTT. It yields the protein CAWSGRNQPQHF.

The chain employs TRBV18 and TRBJ1-1; D perhaps matches TRBD1 (6 bases). Trimming took 2 bases from V and 6 from J, leaving 13 bases between them. Germline V gene data show CDR1 as KGHSH and CDR2 as LQKENI. This CDR3 has 14 residues. This CDR3 is CASSPSGVGAEAFF. CDR3 DNA sequence: TGTGCCAGCTCACCATCAGGGGTAGGGGCTGAAGCTTTCTTT.

J is TRBJ1-1 and V is TRBV7-6; D is unresolved. Germline loops: CDR1 SGHVS, CDR2 FNYEAQ. The CDR3 covers 15 residues. Deletions cut 3 bases from V and 5 bases from J, with 16 bases between. The DNA for the CDR3 is TGTGCCAGCAGCTTTGGTCCGGGAAAACCGACTGAAGCTTTCTTT. Its protein product is CASSFGPGKPTEAFF.

V usage is TRBV25-1 and J usage is TRBJ1-1; a weak D match, TRBD1 (6 bases). The germline CDR1 and CDR2 sequences are MGHDK and SYGVNS. The V end lost 4 bases, the J end lost 4 bases, and 13 bases lay between the germline ends. The CDR3 runs to 14 residues. The CDR3 sequence is CASSVTGSGTEAFF. For the CDR3, the DNA is TGTGCCAGCAGTGTAACAGGGTCAGGCACTGAAGCTTTCTTT. The variable domain in full, completed from reference TRBV25-1 and TRBJ1-1, reads EADIYQTPRYLVIGTGKKITLECSQTMGHDKMYWYQQDPGMELHLIHYSYGVNSTEKGDLSSESTVSRIRTEHFPLTLESARPSHTSQYLCASSVTGSGTEAFFGQGTRLTVV.

The chain links TRBV7-9 to TRBJ1-2, with D maybe TRBD1 (5 bases). The CDR3 consists of 13 residues. The germline V gene encodes CDR1 SEHNR and CDR2 FQNEAQ (reference sequence). V was shortened by 5 bases and J by 6 bases, with 13 bases between the two germline ends. CDR3: CASSRGTEDGYTF. The CDR3 DNA sequence: TGTGCCAGCAGCCGCGGGACGGAGGATGGCTACACCTTC.

The chain employs TRBV6-5 and TRBJ2-1; 10 bases are a match to TRBD1. CDR1 and CDR2 from the germline V gene are MNHEY and SVGAGI. This CDR3 comprises 13 residues. J was trimmed by 7 bases and V by 6 bases; bases with no gene match: 3. The CDR3 coding sequence is TGTGCCAGCAGCACGGGACAGGGGAATGAGCAGTTCTTC. As protein: CASSTGQGNEQFF.

CDR3 nucleotides: TGTGCCAGCAGTTGGGGATGGGGGGGCAATCAGCCCCAGCATTTT. Translating gives CASSWGWGGNQPQHF. This chain links TRBV6-2 or TRBV6-3 with TRBJ1-5; D is perhaps TRBD1 (5 bases). The CDR3 contains 15 residues. Deletions cut 4 bases from V and 2 bases from J, with 12 bases between. CDR1 and CDR2 (germline): MNHEY, SVGEGT.

The CDR3 protein is CASSVGEYSNQPQHF. DNA of the CDR3: TGTGCCAGTAGCGTCGGGGAATATAGCAATCAGCCCCAGCATTTT. J is TRBJ1-5 and V is TRBV19; the D is unclear. The germline gives CDR1 LNHDA, CDR2 SQIVND (reference sequence). V was trimmed by 6 bases and J by 0 bases, leaving 12 bases between them. The CDR3 runs to 15 residues.